This TCR beta chain was profiled in a study of blood T cells in healthy people across ages. The overall study: When template switching was applied, about one barcoded beta molecule was captured per two T cells.

For the second PCR, which ran for roughly 7 to 11 cycles, a sample-barcoded 5' primer and a J-beta primer mix were used. TCRdb redid the calling of the 5' RACE reads with MiXCR, one entry per CDR3 protein. The sample holds hundreds of thousands of distinct CDR3 sequences, roughly 25% seen once. The study recruited healthy Caucasian donors from Russia who were aged about 6 to 90. This sample also appeared in a second study, on T cells of mothers and their children. That report adds: Sequencing got over 9 million TCR beta CDR3 reads from each mother and roughly 2.7 million from each child. Related mother-child pairs showed slightly, non-significantly higher overlap than unrelated pairs.

Sequencing used blood. The TCR originated in a boy aged 10-17 years in good health.

CDR3 in amino acids: CASSPGSSSNEKLFF. DNA for the CDR3: TGTGCCAGCAGCCCAGGGTCCTCGTCTAATGAAAAACTGTTTTTT. The chain links TRBV7-6 to TRBJ1-4; D possibly corresponds to TRBD1 (5 bases). The CDR3 contains 15 residues. Trimming pared 5 bases from V and 3 bases from J, leaving 13 bases between. CDR1 and CDR2 (germline): SGHVS, FNYEAQ. Variable domain in full (rest from reference TRBV7-6 and TRBJ1-4): GAGVSQSPRYKVTKRGQDVALRCDPISGHVSLYWYRQALGQGPEFLTYFNYEAQQDKSGLPNDRFSAERPEGSISTLTIQRTEQRDSAMYRCASSPGSSSNEKLFFGSGTQLSVL.